Below, 3 T cell receptor beta chains from the same sample are listed, as sequenced in a study of blood T cell repertoires in COVID-19 (dated by TCRdb to 2020 to 2022). Libraries were made using the immunoSEQ multiplex PCR assay. In its TCRdb copy, this immuneACCESS table keeps in-frame sequences only and misses some clones. Where compared with another copy, unresolved V genes explain less than half of these, and the others have no known cause. Here the sample has around 180,000 clones; 75% to 85% occur a single time. Jointly, the top ten make up 12% of the sample. Sample: peripheral blood. Receptor source: an elderly woman with COVID-19, enrolled during active disease.

The chain combines TRBV30 with TRBJ2-7; D remains unclear. Looked up from germline, CDR1 is GTSNPN and CDR2 is SVGIG (reference sequence). V was trimmed by 1 base and J by 4 bases, leaving 8 bases between them. The CDR3 has 12 amino acids. The DNA for the CDR3 is TGTGCCTGGAGTGATGAGAGGTACGAGCAGTACTTC. Protein: CAWSDERYEQYF. Complete variable domain (other parts from reference TRBV30 and TRBJ2-7): SQTIHQWPATLVQPVGSPLSLECTVEGTSNPNLYWYRQAAGRGLQLLFYSVGIGQISSEVPQNLSASRPQDRQFILSSKKLLLSDSGFYLCAWSDERYEQYFGPGTRLTVT.

The chain recombines TRBV5-1 with TRBJ2-3; 15 nucleotides agree with TRBD2. CDR1 is SGHRS and CDR2 is YFSETQ in the germline V gene. This CDR3 region has 20 residues. V lost 5 bases and J lost 0; bases outside the gene matches: 13. CDR3 sequence: CASRDYLGLAGGPSTDTQYF. The DNA for the CDR3 is TGCGCCAGCAGAGACTACCTCGGACTAGCGGGGGGGCCAAGCACAGATACGCAGTATTTT.

This clone showed up just a few times. The V and J genes are TRBV29-1 and TRBJ1-2; D not resolved. The CDR3 is made up of 13 amino acids. V gave up 3 bases and J gave up 1 base, with 9 bases separating them. Germline lookup yields CDR1 SQVTM and CDR2 ANQGSEA. The CDR3 DNA is TGCAGCGTTGATCGGCAGGTTAACTATGGCTACACCTTC. Translating gives CSVDRQVNYGYTF.